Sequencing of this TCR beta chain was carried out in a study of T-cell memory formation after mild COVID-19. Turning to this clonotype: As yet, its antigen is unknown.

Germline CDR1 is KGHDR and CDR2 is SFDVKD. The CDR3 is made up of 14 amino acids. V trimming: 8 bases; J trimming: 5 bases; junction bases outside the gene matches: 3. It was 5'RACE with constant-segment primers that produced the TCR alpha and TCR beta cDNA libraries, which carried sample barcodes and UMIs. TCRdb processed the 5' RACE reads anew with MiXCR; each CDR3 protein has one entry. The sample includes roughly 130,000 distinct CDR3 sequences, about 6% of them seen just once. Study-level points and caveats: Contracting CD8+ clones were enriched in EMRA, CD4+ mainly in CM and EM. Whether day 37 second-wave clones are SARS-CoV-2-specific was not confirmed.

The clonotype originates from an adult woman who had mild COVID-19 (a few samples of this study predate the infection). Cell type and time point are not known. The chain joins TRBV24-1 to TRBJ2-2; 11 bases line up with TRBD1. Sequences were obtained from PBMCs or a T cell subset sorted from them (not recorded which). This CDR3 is CATTGQGATGELFF. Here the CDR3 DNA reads TGTGCCACCACCGGACAGGGGGCGACCGGGGAGCTGTTTTTT.